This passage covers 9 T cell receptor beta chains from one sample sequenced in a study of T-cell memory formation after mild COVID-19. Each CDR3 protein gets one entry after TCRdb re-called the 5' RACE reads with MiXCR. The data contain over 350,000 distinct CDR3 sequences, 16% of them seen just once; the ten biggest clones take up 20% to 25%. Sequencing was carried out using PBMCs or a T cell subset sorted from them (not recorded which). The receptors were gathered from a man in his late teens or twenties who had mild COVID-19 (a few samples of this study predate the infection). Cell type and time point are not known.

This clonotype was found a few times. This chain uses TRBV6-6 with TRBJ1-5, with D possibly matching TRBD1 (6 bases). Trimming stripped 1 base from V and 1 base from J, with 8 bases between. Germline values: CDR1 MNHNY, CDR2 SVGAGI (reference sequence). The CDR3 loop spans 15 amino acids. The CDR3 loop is CASSYLGQSNQPQHF. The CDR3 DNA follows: TGTGCCAGCAGTTACTTAGGACAGAGCAATCAGCCCCAGCATTTT.

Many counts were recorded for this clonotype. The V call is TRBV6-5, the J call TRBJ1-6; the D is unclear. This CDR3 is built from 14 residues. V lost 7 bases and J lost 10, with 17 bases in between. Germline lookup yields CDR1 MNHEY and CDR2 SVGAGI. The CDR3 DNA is TGTGCCAGCACCCCGGGCGGTCAAGAGTCACCCCTCCACTTT. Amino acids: CASTPGGQESPLHF.

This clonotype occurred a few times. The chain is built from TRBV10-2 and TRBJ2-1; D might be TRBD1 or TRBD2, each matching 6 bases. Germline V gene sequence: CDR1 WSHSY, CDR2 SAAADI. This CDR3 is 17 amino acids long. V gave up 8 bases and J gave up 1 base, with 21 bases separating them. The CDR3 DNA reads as TGCGCCAGCGTGTCCCGCGGGAAGGGGGGATCCTACAATGAGCAGTTCTTC. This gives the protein CASVSRGKGGSYNEQFF.

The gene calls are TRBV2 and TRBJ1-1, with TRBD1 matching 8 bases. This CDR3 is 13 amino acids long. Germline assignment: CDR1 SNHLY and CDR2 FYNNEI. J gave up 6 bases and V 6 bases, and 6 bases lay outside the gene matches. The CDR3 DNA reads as TGTGCCAGCAGAAAAACAGGGGGGGCTGAAGCTTTCTTT. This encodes CASRKTGGAEAFF.

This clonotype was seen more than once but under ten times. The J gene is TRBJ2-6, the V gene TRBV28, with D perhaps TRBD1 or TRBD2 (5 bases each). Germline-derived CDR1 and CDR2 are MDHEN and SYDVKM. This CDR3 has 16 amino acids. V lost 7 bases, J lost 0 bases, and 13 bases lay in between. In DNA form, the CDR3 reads TGTGCCAGCACCCCAGTCGGGGCCTCTGGGGCCAACGTCCTGACTTTC. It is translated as CASTPVGASGANVLTF. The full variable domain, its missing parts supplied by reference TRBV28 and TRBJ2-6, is DVKVTQSSRYLVKRTGEKVFLECVQDMDHENMFWYRQDPGLGLRLIYFSYDVKMKEKGDIPEGYSVSREKKERFSLILESASTNQTSMYLCASTPVGASGANVLTFGAGSRLTVL.

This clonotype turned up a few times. The CDR3 bases are TGTGCCAGCAGTCCCATCTTGGGGACACCCCTCCACTTT. Protein sequence: CASSPILGTPLHF. The chain uses TRBV27 and TRBJ1-6; D gene ambiguous. The CDR3 totals 13 residues. Per germline, CDR1 MNHEY and CDR2 SMNVEV (reference sequence). The V and J ends lost 5 bases and 11 bases respectively, with 13 bases between them.

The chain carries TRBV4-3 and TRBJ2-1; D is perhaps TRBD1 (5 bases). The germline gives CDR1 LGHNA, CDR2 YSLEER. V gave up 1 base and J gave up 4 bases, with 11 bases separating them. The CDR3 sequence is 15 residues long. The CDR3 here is CASSQGVQVYNEQFF. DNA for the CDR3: TGCGCCAGCAGCCAAGGGGTACAGGTTTACAATGAGCAGTTCTTC.

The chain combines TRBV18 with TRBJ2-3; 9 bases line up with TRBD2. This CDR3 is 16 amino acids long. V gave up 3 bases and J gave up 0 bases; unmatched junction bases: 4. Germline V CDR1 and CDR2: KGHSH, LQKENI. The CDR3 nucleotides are TGTGCCAGCTCACCCCTAGCGGGGCGTAGCACAGATACGCAGTATTTT. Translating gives CASSPLAGRSTDTQYF.

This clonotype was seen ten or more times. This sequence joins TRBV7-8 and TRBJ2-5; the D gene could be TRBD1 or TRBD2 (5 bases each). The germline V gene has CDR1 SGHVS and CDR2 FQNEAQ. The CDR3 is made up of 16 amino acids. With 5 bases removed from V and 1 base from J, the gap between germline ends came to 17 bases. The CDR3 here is CASSASARDGQETQYF. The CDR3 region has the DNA TGTGCCAGCAGCGCATCGGCTCGGGACGGCCAAGAGACCCAGTACTTC. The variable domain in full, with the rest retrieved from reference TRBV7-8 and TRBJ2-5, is GAGVSQSPRYKVAKRGQDVALRCDPISGHVSLFWYQQALGQGPEFLTYFQNEAQLDKSGLPSDRFFAERPEGSVSTLKIQRTQQEDSAVYLCASSASARDGQETQYFGPGTRLLVL.